This T cell receptor beta chain stems from a study of cytomegalovirus exposure and HLA in healthy donors. The CDR3 has 18 amino acids. CDR1 is LNHDA and CDR2 is SQIVND in the germline V gene (reference sequence). After removal of 2 bases from V and 1 base from J, the junction contained 11 bases not matched to a gene. This clone was counted a single time. What it binds is unknown. Broader study findings: There were three CMV-associated chains whose specificity for CMV antigens was confirmed in vitro. A later analysis found TCR association rates differed by HLA locus, highest for DRB1 and lowest for HLA-C.

The PCR employed 60 Vbeta primers together with 13 Jbeta primers. In the original processing: A follow-up analysis tallied 86 million or so unique TCR beta chains, 9 million to 11 million shared. The protocol was immunoSEQ multiplex PCR, while the TCRdb copy is restricted to in-frame clones and leaves out a portion. The DNA was the basis for D and trimming; V, J and clone size are from that table. The sample lists under 200,000 clones, 75% to 80% occurring once. The sequence derives from a woman aged 40 to 50 in good health and CMV-seropositive. The sequencing sample was made of PBMCs. The chain carries TRBV19 and TRBJ2-7, with 10 bases matching TRBD2. The CDR3 nucleotides are TGTGCCAGTAGTATAACCGTAGGTTCTAGCGGGAGATCCTACGAGCAGTACTTC. This translates into CASSITVGSSGRSYEQYF.